The 26 T cell receptor beta chains reported below all come from one sample, sequenced in a study of T cell responses to AZD1222 COVID-19 vaccine. TCRdb keeps only in-frame clones here, not all; method: immunoSEQ multiplex PCR. The sample gives more than 140,000 clones, about 90% of which show up once; under 5.5% is in the top ten. This material consisted of peripheral blood, taken on day 0 of AZD1222 vaccination. These receptors came from an adult in good health.

The J gene is TRBJ2-3, the V gene TRBV6-5; D is possibly TRBD1 or TRBD2 (5 bases each). The CDR3 loop spans 14 amino acids. Germline CDR1 MNHEY, CDR2 SVGAGI. V was clipped by 6 bases and J by 0 bases, with 10 bases between them. For the CDR3, the DNA is TGTGCCAGCAGGTGGGACCCTAGCACAGATACGCAGTATTTT. Translation: CASRWDPSTDTQYF.

The chain couples TRBV30 to TRBJ1-1, with 9 positions matching TRBD1. Germline assignment: CDR1 GTSNPN and CDR2 SVGIG (reference sequence). The CDR3 consists of 14 residues. J was trimmed by 5 bases and V by 1 base; bases with no gene match: 5. The CDR3, as DNA: TGTGCCTGGAGTGCCACAGGGGGCTGGACTGAAGCTTTCTTT. The encoded protein is CAWSATGGWTEAFF. Full variable domain (remainder filled in from reference TRBV30 and TRBJ1-1): SQTIHQWPATLVQPVGSPLSLECTVEGTSNPNLYWYRQAAGRGLQLLFYSVGIGQISSEVPQNLSASRPQDRQFILSSKKLLLSDSGFYLCAWSATGGWTEAFFGQGTRLTVV.

The chain recombines TRBV24-1 with TRBJ2-1, with D possibly matching TRBD1 (7 bases). This CDR3 region has 15 residues. With 6 bases removed from V and 9 bases from J, the gap between germline ends came to 20 bases. The V gene's germline CDR1 is KGHDR and CDR2 SFDVKD. CDR3 sequence: CATSTGVTRAGEQFF. The CDR3 DNA follows: TGTGCCACCAGTACAGGGGTGACTAGGGCGGGTGAGCAGTTCTTC.

The V and J genes are TRBV10-3 and TRBJ1-1; D not resolved. Per the germline V gene, CDR1 is ENHRY and CDR2 is SYGVKD. V lost 6 bases and J 0 bases, leaving 5 bases between the germline ends. CDR3 size: 12 residues. CDR3 residues: CAIRGLNTEAFF. CDR3 nucleotide sequence: TGTGCCATCAGGGGCCTGAACACTGAAGCTTTCTTT.

This chain joins TRBV3-1 (or the pseudogene TRBV3-2) and TRBJ2-1, with a tentative D call TRBD2 (7 bases). Trimming took off 5 bases at V and 4 bases at J, with 18 bases between the two ends. The CDR3 consists of 16 residues. Germline V gene sequence: CDR1 LGHDT, CDR2 YNNKEL (reference sequence). Here the CDR3 DNA reads TGTGCCAGCAGCTGGCGACTAAGCGGGACATACAATGAGCAGTTCTTC. This translates into CASSWRLSGTYNEQFF.

V usage is TRBV5-4 and J usage is TRBJ1-6, with D possibly matching TRBD1 (5 bases). Germline V CDR1 and CDR2: SGHNT, YYREEE (reference sequence). Deletions cut 0 bases from V and 7 bases from J, with 11 bases between. This CDR3 contains 15 residues. The CDR3 is CASSLETDLNSPLHF. The CDR3, as DNA: TGTGCCAGCAGCTTGGAGACAGACCTAAATTCACCCCTCCACTTT.

This clone has a single count. The chain employs TRBV5-6 and TRBJ1-1; D gene ambiguous. The CDR3 is 12 amino acids. CDR1 is SGHDT and CDR2 is YYEEEE in the germline V gene. The germline V and J ends were trimmed by 1 base and 0 bases, with 1 base remaining between them. The CDR3 sequence is CASSLMNTEAFF. CDR3 nucleotides: TGTGCCAGCAGCTTGATGAACACTGAAGCTTTCTTT.

A note on this clone: The junction departs from germline at one end; a sequencing error may be responsible. This chain connects TRBV2 to TRBJ2-2; 7 positions agree with TRBD2. Germline lookup yields CDR1 SNHLY and CDR2 FYNNEI. This CDR3 is 14 amino acids long. CDR3 region: CASRISGNSGELFF. In DNA, the CDR3 is TGTGCCAGCAGGATAAGCGGGAACAGCGGGGAGCTGTTTTTT.

This clone appeared once. The genes are TRBV5-7 and TRBJ2-2; 7 nucleotides line up with TRBD1. TRBV5-7 falls under the ORF class, with uncertain function. The CDR3 is 15 amino acids. V was pared by 2 bases and J by 4 bases, with 5 bases of the junction left unmatched. CDR3 amino acids: CASSFSPGGTGELFF. CDR3 DNA sequence: TGTGCCAGCAGCTTTAGTCCAGGGGGCACCGGGGAGCTGTTTTTT.

The rearrangement links TRBV12-3 or TRBV12-4 to TRBJ2-5, with D hard to call. V lost 2 bases, J lost 4 bases, and 8 bases lay in between. This CDR3 has 13 amino acids. CDR3 region: CASSLSPGETQYF. The CDR3, as DNA: TGTGCCAGCAGTTTATCCCCCGGAGAGACCCAGTACTTC.

This chain uses TRBV9 with TRBJ1-2; D is unresolved. Between the trimmed V and J ends, which lost 3 bases and 7 bases, there was a span of 10 bases. The CDR3 loop spans 12 amino acids. Germline V gives CDR1 SGDLS, CDR2 YYNGEE. The CDR3 region is CASSGNGGGYTF. CDR3 bases: TGTGCCAGCAGCGGCAATGGTGGTGGCTACACCTTC.

The chain is built from TRBV7-9 and TRBJ2-1; D might be TRBD2 (5 bases). This CDR3 contains 15 residues. Germline CDR1 SEHNR, CDR2 FQNEAQ (reference sequence). V was cut by 5 bases and J by 0 bases, with 11 bases left in between. The DNA for the CDR3 is TGTGCCAGCAGCCAAAGCGGAAGCTCCTACAATGAGCAGTTCTTC. The encoded protein is CASSQSGSSYNEQFF. Combining the CDR3 with reference TRBV7-9 and TRBJ2-1 gives the whole variable domain DTGVSQNPRHKITKRGQNVTFRCDPISEHNRLYWYRQTLGQGPEFLTYFQNEAQLEKSRLLSDRFSAERPKGSFSTLEIQRTEQGDSAMYLCASSQSGSSYNEQFFGPGTRLTVL.

CDR3 in amino acids: CASSFRDPETQYF. CDR3 nucleotide sequence: TGTGCCAGCAGCTTCCGGGATCCGGAGACCCAGTACTTC. This chain links TRBV7-9 with TRBJ2-5; a possible D gene is TRBD2 (5 bases). V was clipped by 3 bases and J by 5 bases, with 10 bases between them. CDR1 and CDR2 (germline): SEHNR, FQNEAQ (reference sequence). The CDR3 is 13 amino acids.

The CDR3 loop reads CASSLEGLEAFF. In nucleotides, the CDR3 is TGTGCCAGCTCGCTAGAGGGGCTTGAAGCTTTCTTT. The V and J genes are TRBV18 and TRBJ1-1; possible D gene TRBD1, 5 bases. This CDR3 is built from 12 residues. CDR1 and CDR2 from the germline V gene are KGHSH and LQKENI. Trimming took 6 bases from V and 7 from J, leaving 12 bases between them. Looking up the rest from reference TRBV18 and TRBJ1-1 gives the full variable domain: NAGVMQNPRHLVRRRGQEARLRCSPMKGHSHVYWYRQLPEEGLKFMVYLQKENIIDESGMPKERFSAEFPKEGPSILRIQQVVRGDSAAYFCASSLEGLEAFFGQGTRLTVV.

The chain couples TRBV10-2 to TRBJ2-3, with TRBD2 matching over 9 bases. V trimming: 2 bases; J trimming: 1 base; junction bases outside the gene matches: 4. The germline V gene encodes CDR1 WSHSY and CDR2 SAAADI. The CDR3 consists of 16 residues. The CDR3 reads CASSETTSGGTDTQYF. The CDR3 nucleotides read TGCGCCAGCAGTGAGACGACTAGCGGTGGCACAGATACGCAGTATTTT.

V and J are TRBV12-3 or TRBV12-4 and TRBJ1-2; maybe TRBD1 (5 bases). The CDR3 has 13 residues. Trimming cost V 3 bases and J 4 bases, with 9 bases left between them. The CDR3 DNA follows: TGTGCCAGCAGTTTTGGGGGGGGCTATGGCTACACCTTC. Translating it yields CASSFGGGYGYTF.

This clone was detected once. The chain couples TRBV19 to TRBJ1-5; D is uncertain. The CDR3 runs 15 residues. Trimming took 0 bases from V and 11 from J, leaving 17 bases between them. The germline CDR1 and CDR2 sequences are LNHDA and SQIVND (reference sequence). CDR3 region: CASSIDIGVRKAQHF. The DNA of the CDR3 is TGTGCCAGTAGTATAGATATCGGGGTAAGGAAGGCCCAGCATTTT. Looking up the rest from reference TRBV19 and TRBJ1-5 gives the full variable domain: DGGITQSPKYLFRKEGQNVTLSCEQNLNHDAMYWYRQDPGQGLRLIYYSQIVNDFQKGDIAEGYSVSREKKESFPLTVTSAQKNPTAFYLCASSIDIGVRKAQHFGDGTRLSIL.

This chain uses TRBV6-1 with TRBJ1-2; 7 nucleotides line up with TRBD1. Germline loops: CDR1 MNHNS, CDR2 SASEGT. The CDR3 has 15 residues. The V and J ends lost 5 bases and 6 bases, in that order; junction bases with no gene match: 12. The CDR3 nucleotides are TGTGCCAGCAGTTCTCATGCCGGGACAGAGAATGGCTACACCTTC. Amino acids: CASSSHAGTENGYTF.

The chain links TRBV9 to TRBJ2-7, with TRBD1 matching 7 bases. V shed 4 bases, J shed 1 base, and the junction held 11 bases outside the gene matches. The germline CDR1 and CDR2 sequences are SGDLS and YYNGEE. The CDR3 totals 16 residues. DNA for the CDR3: TGTGCCAGCAGCCCTGAGACAGGGTCGGTTTCCTACGAGCAGTACTTC. Protein: CASSPETGSVSYEQYF. Drawing the rest from reference TRBV9 and TRBJ2-7, the complete variable domain is DSGVTQTPKHLITATGQRVTLRCSPRSGDLSVYWYQQSLDQGLQFLIQYYNGEERAKGNILERFSAQQFPDLHSELNLSSLELGDSALYFCASSPETGSVSYEQYFGPGTRLTVT.

The chain links TRBV18 to TRBJ1-6; 7 positions match TRBD1. This CDR3 has 15 amino acids. V was pared by 8 bases and J by 2 bases, with 6 bases of the junction left unmatched. The germline gives CDR1 KGHSH, CDR2 LQKENI. DNA for the CDR3: TGTGCCAGCGGAACTGACAGGGCCTATAATTCACCCCTCCACTTT. It codes for CASGTDRAYNSPLHF. The whole variable domain, remainder taken from reference TRBV18 and TRBJ1-6, is NAGVMQNPRHLVRRRGQEARLRCSPMKGHSHVYWYRQLPEEGLKFMVYLQKENIIDESGMPKERFSAEFPKEGPSILRIQQVVRGDSAAYFCASGTDRAYNSPLHFGNGTRLTVT.

The CDR3 spells CASSLRQEGYGYTF. The CDR3 DNA sequence: TGTGCCAGCAGTTTACGTCAGGAGGGCTATGGCTACACCTTC. The chain uses TRBV28 and TRBJ1-2, with no clear D. The germline V and J ends were trimmed by 2 bases and 4 bases, with 11 bases remaining between them. CDR3 length equals 14 residues. Germline V gives CDR1 MDHEN, CDR2 SYDVKM.

The V call is TRBV6-2 or TRBV6-3, the J call TRBJ1-5, with D maybe TRBD1 (5 bases). Deletions cut 4 bases from V and 4 bases from J, with 14 bases between. This CDR3 contains 15 residues. From germline, CDR1 is MNHEY and CDR2 SVGEGT. Written as DNA, the CDR3 is TGTGCCAGCAGTTCCTCTTATGGGGGGAATCAGCCCCAGCATTTT. Protein product: CASSSSYGGNQPQHF.

This chain connects TRBV6-4 to TRBJ2-3; D uncertain. The CDR3 totals 13 residues. Germline CDR1 MRHNA, CDR2 SNTAGT. Trimming took off 3 bases at V and 8 bases at J, with 12 bases between the two ends. The CDR3 here is CASSEVSFGTQYF. Here the CDR3 DNA reads TGTGCCAGCAGTGAGGTTTCGTTCGGTACGCAGTATTTT.

This sequence joins TRBV3-1 (or the pseudogene TRBV3-2) and TRBJ1-2; D call uncertain. The CDR3 extends over 14 amino acids. With 4 bases removed from V and 3 bases from J, the gap between germline ends came to 12 bases. Germline V gene data show CDR1 as LGHDT and CDR2 as YNNKEL (reference sequence). CDR3 sequence reads: CASSPAGGHYGYTF. As DNA, the CDR3 is TGTGCCAGCAGCCCAGCCGGCGGCCACTATGGCTACACCTTC.

The chain is built from TRBV6-6 and TRBJ2-7; D is perhaps TRBD1 or TRBD2 (5 bases each). The V end lost 5 bases, the J end lost 5 bases, and 13 bases lay between the germline ends. Germline loops: CDR1 MNHNY, CDR2 SVGAGI (reference sequence). The CDR3 contains 13 residues. DNA of the CDR3: TGTGCCAGCAGTCCCGGGACGGCGGACGAGCAGTACTTC. Its protein product is CASSPGTADEQYF.

V and J are TRBV6-4 and TRBJ2-1, with 13 bases fitting TRBD2. Per germline, CDR1 MRHNA and CDR2 SNTAGT. V lost 5 bases to trimming and J lost 9 bases; unmatched junction nucleotides: 7. The CDR3 runs 15 residues. This chain's CDR3 is CASSPRTSGRVEQFF. CDR3 nucleotides: TGTGCCAGCAGTCCCCGGACTAGCGGGAGAGTTGAGCAGTTCTTC.